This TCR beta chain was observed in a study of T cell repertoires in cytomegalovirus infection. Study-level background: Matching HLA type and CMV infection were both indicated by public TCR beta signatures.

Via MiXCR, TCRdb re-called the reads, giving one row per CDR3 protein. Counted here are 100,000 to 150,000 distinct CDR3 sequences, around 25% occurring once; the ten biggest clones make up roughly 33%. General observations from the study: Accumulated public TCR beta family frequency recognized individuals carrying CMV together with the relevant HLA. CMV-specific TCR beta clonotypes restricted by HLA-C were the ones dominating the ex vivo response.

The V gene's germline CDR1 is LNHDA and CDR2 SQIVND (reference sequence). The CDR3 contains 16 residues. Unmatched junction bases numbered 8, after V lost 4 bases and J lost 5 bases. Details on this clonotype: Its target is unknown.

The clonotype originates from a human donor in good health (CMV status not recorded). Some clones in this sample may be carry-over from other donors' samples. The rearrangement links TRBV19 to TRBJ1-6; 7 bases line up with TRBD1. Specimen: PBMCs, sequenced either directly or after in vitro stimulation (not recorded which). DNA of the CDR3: TGTGCCAGTAGTACTACCGGGACAGCAAATAATTCACCCCTCCACTTT. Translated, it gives CASSTTGTANNSPLHF.